The 11 T cell receptor beta chains reported below all come from one sample, sequenced in a study of radiation and T cells in renal cell carcinoma. Noted time point: baseline pretreatment blood. Treatment defined: 15 Gy SBRT to primary tumor, nephrectomy 4 weeks later. The assay was immunoSEQ multiplex PCR, and TCRdb's table has in-frame clones only and misses some. The data show about 22,000 clones, 60% to 80% seen once. The sequences come from blood, collected from a patient whose treatment included radiotherapy and nephrectomy. These receptors were taken from a man in his 60s with renal cell carcinoma.

In its sample, this clone was seen once. The chain couples TRBV30 to TRBJ2-2, with 9 bases aligning to TRBD1. The CDR3 consists of 16 residues. The germline V gene encodes CDR1 GTSNPN and CDR2 SVGIG (reference sequence). The ends lost 3 bases at V and 5 bases at J; junction bases unmatched: 10. CDR3 nucleotide sequence: TGTGCCTGGAGCCACTGGACAGGGGCGGTGACCGGGGAGCTGTTTTTT. This gives the protein CAWSHWTGAVTGELFF.

The CDR3: CAISLGGGYEQYF. The DNA for the CDR3 is TGTGCCATCAGTCTAGGGGGCGGGTACGAGCAGTACTTC. V gene TRBV10-3 combines with J gene TRBJ2-7; 7 bases agree with TRBD1. This CDR3 has 13 amino acids. Trimming removed 5 bases from V and 4 bases from J; junction bases left unmatched: 5. The V gene's germline CDR1 is ENHRY and CDR2 SYGVKD.

This clone came up once. The chain recombines TRBV9 with TRBJ2-7; a weak D match, TRBD1 (5 bases). CDR3 length equals 15 residues. From germline, CDR1 is SGDLS and CDR2 YYNGEE. With 0 bases removed from V and 0 bases from J, the gap between germline ends came to 10 bases. CDR3 bases: TGTGCCAGCAGCGTAGACTGGGGCCCCTCCTACGAGCAGTACTTC. It encodes CASSVDWGPSYEQYF.

V usage is TRBV27 and J usage is TRBJ2-3, with D perhaps matching TRBD1 (6 bases). Trimming removed 3 bases from V and 5 bases from J, with 15 bases in between. CDR3 length: 15 amino acids. Germline-derived CDR1 and CDR2 are MNHEY and SMNVEV (reference sequence). DNA for the CDR3: TGTGCCAGCAGTTTTCGCTCTGGCAGGGGAGATACGCAGTATTTT. Protein product: CASSFRSGRGDTQYF.

The genes are TRBV6-5 and TRBJ2-7, with D possibly being TRBD1 (6 bases). Germline CDR1 MNHEY, CDR2 SVGAGI. V lost 5 bases, J lost 0 bases, and 11 bases lay in between. There are 14 residues in the CDR3. Here the CDR3 reads CASSPGTYSYEQYF. DNA for the CDR3: TGTGCCAGCAGTCCCGGGACATACTCCTACGAGCAGTACTTC.

V is TRBV6-5 and J is TRBJ1-2, with a tentative D call TRBD1 (5 bases). This CDR3 region has 14 residues. Between the trimmed V and J ends, which lost 6 bases and 1 base, there was a span of 12 bases. Germline CDR1 MNHEY, CDR2 SVGAGI. The CDR3: CASSLGPYNYGYTF. In DNA form, the CDR3 reads TGTGCCAGCAGCTTGGGACCTTATAACTATGGCTACACCTTC.

This chain connects TRBV5-6 to TRBJ2-1; the D is unclear. CDR1 is SGHDT and CDR2 is YYEEEE in the germline V gene. The CDR3 loop spans 11 amino acids. V was shortened by 6 bases and J by 4 bases, with 5 bases between the two germline ends. The CDR3 DNA reads as TGTGCCAGCACCCGATACAATGAGCAGTTCTTC. Translating it yields CASTRYNEQFF.

The rearrangement uses TRBV5-1 and TRBJ2-3, with D possibly being TRBD2 (5 bases). V lost 3 bases and J 1 base, leaving 15 bases between the germline ends. In germline, CDR1 is SGHRS, CDR2 YFSETQ. CDR3 length equals 16 residues. The CDR3 region is CASSSLIAYGTDTQYF. The CDR3 DNA follows: TGCGCCAGCAGCTCCCTAATAGCGTATGGCACAGATACGCAGTATTTT.

DNA for the CDR3: TGCGCCAGCAGCGAGAGTGTGAATGAGCAGTTCTTC. It specifies CASSESVNEQFF. The V gene is TRBV5-1, the J gene TRBJ2-1; no reliable D call. Per the germline V gene, CDR1 is SGHRS and CDR2 is YFSETQ. The CDR3 extends over 12 amino acids. With 4 bases removed from V and 7 bases from J, the gap between germline ends came to 9 bases.

In nucleotides, the CDR3 is TGCGCCAGCAGCCCCTCGCGACAGGACACTGAAGCTTTCTTT. As protein: CASSPSRQDTEAFF. This chain links TRBV5-1 with TRBJ1-1, with D perhaps matching TRBD1 (6 bases). Germline values: CDR1 SGHRS, CDR2 YFSETQ. This CDR3 contains 14 residues. Trimming stripped 4 bases from V and 3 bases from J, with 13 bases between.

The V gene is TRBV11-3, the J gene TRBJ2-2, with TRBD2 matching over 7 bases. This CDR3 spans 13 amino acids. The germline gives CDR1 SGHNT, CDR2 YENEEA. V lost 8 bases and J lost 1; bases outside the gene matches: 1. CDR3 DNA sequence: TGTGCCAGCTCGGGAGGGAACACCGGGGAGCTGTTTTTT. Residues: CASSGGNTGELFF.